One and the same sample provided the 17 T cell receptor beta chains below, sequenced in a study of T cell responses to AZD1222 COVID-19 vaccine. Profiled with immunoSEQ multiplex PCR; TCRdb holds only in-frame clones, not every one. There are around 140,000 clones in the sample; about 88% occur only once, and about 5% lies in the top ten. The sequenced sample was peripheral blood, obtained on day 0 of AZD1222 vaccination. The receptors stem from an adult in good health.

The chain links TRBV9 to TRBJ2-3; 8 bases match TRBD2. CDR3 length equals 17 residues. Trimming at V came to 3 bases and at J to 2 bases, leaving 11 bases not matched to a gene. Germline lookup yields CDR1 SGDLS and CDR2 YYNGEE. The CDR3 DNA is TGTGCCAGCAGCGATCCCCCGCGGGAGGCCATCACAGATACGCAGTATTTT. As protein: CASSDPPREAITDTQYF.

The V and J genes are TRBV30 and TRBJ1-3; possible D gene TRBD1, 5 bases. Germline lookup yields CDR1 GTSNPN and CDR2 SVGIG (reference sequence). The CDR3 totals 13 residues. V was cut by 2 bases and J by 4 bases, with 9 bases left in between. Here the CDR3 DNA reads TGTGCCTGGAGTTGGGGGTCAGGAAACACCATATATTTT. Translated, it gives CAWSWGSGNTIYF.

This rearrangement joins TRBV28 to TRBJ1-2, with a tentative D call TRBD1 (5 bases). Trimming took off 7 bases at V and 3 bases at J, with 15 bases between the two ends. The CDR3 consists of 14 residues. CDR1 is MDHEN and CDR2 is SYDVKM in the germline V gene. The CDR3 bases are TGTGCCAGCACACGGACGGGCAGGGACTATGGCTACACCTTC. It translates to CASTRTGRDYGYTF.

The rearrangement joins TRBV5-1 to TRBJ2-3, with 12 bases lining up with TRBD2. V was clipped by 0 bases and J by 6 bases; unmatched bases: 2. Germline V gives CDR1 SGHRS, CDR2 YFSETQ. This CDR3 region has 15 residues. Here the CDR3 DNA reads TGCGCCAGCAGCTTGGCTAGCGGGGGGGTGGATACGCAGTATTTT. It specifies CASSLASGGVDTQYF. Supplemented by reference TRBV5-1 and TRBJ2-3, the full variable domain reads KAGVTQTPRYLIKTRGQQVTLSCSPISGHRSVSWYQQTPGQGLQFLFEYFSETQRNKGNFPGRFSGRQFSNSRSEMNVSTLELGDSALYLCASSLASGGVDTQYFGPGTRLTVL.

CDR3 region: CATSGLLAGGNTGELFF. CDR3 sequence (DNA): TGTGCCACCAGTGGCCTACTAGCGGGAGGGAACACCGGGGAGCTGTTTTTT. The chain combines TRBV24-1 with TRBJ2-2; 12 positions agree with TRBD2. CDR3 length: 17 residues. Germline V gives CDR1 KGHDR, CDR2 SFDVKD. Germline trimming cut 5 bases from V and 1 base from J; bases unmatched to any gene: 4.

The chain has TRBV12-3 or TRBV12-4 and TRBJ1-2; D is uncertain. V was trimmed by 5 bases and J by 6 bases, leaving 13 bases between them. The CDR3 contains 13 residues. The DNA for the CDR3 is TGTGCCAGCAGTCCGAGGACCTGGAATGGCTACACCTTC. Amino acid sequence: CASSPRTWNGYTF.

This sequence joins TRBV19 and TRBJ1-1; TRBD1 is a possible D gene (5 bases). This CDR3 spans 14 amino acids. Trimming took 5 bases from V and 3 from J, leaving 13 bases between them. CDR1 and CDR2 from the germline V gene are LNHDA and SQIVND (reference sequence). The CDR3 loop is CASSLGQGHTEAFF. The CDR3 nucleotides read TGTGCCAGTAGTCTAGGTCAGGGTCACACTGAAGCTTTCTTT.

The genes are TRBV19 and TRBJ2-2; D may be TRBD1 or TRBD2 (5 bases each). V was clipped by 5 bases and J by 8 bases, with 27 bases between them. CDR1 is LNHDA and CDR2 is SQIVND in the germline V gene (reference sequence). This CDR3 is built from 18 residues. As DNA, the CDR3 is TGTGCCAGTAGTCCAAGGCCGGGAAATGCTGTGGGACCGGGGGAGCTGTTTTTT. This gives the protein CASSPRPGNAVGPGELFF.

The count of this clone is one. The chain employs TRBV5-5 and TRBJ2-3, with D possibly called TRBD1 or TRBD2 (5 bases each). The CDR3 totals 15 residues. V was shortened by 4 bases and J by 1 base, with 13 bases between the two germline ends. CDR1 is SGHKS, CDR2 YYEKEE, per germline (reference sequence). CDR3 DNA: TGTGCCAGCAGCGCCCGGGACCGACGCACAGATACGCAGTATTTT. As protein: CASSARDRRTDTQYF. The variable domain in full, completed from reference TRBV5-5 and TRBJ2-3, reads DAGVTQSPTHLIKTRGQQVTLRCSPISGHKSVSWYQQVLGQGPQFIFQYYEKEERGRGNFPDRFSARQFPNYSSELNVNALLLGDSALYLCASSARDRRTDTQYFGPGTRLTVL.

The J gene is TRBJ2-7, the V gene TRBV4-1; D is ambiguous. Germline assignment: CDR1 MGHRA and CDR2 YSYEKL. The CDR3 sequence is 15 residues long. Trimming cost V 1 base and J 0 bases, with 10 bases left between them. CDR3 amino acids: CASSQGTVTSYEQYF. For the CDR3, the DNA is TGCGCCAGCAGCCAAGGGACGGTGACCTCCTACGAGCAGTACTTC.

The V call is TRBV10-1, the J call TRBJ2-5; the D call may be TRBD1 or TRBD2 (6 bases each). The ends were cut back, 0 bases at V and 2 bases at J, with 10 bases in the middle. This CDR3 has 15 amino acids. The germline V gene encodes CDR1 WNHNN and CDR2 SYGVQD (reference sequence). CDR3 coding DNA: TGCGCCAGCAGTGAGTCGAGGGGGGTTCAAGAGACCCAGTACTTC. It translates to CASSESRGVQETQYF.

The rearrangement links TRBV28 to TRBJ1-4; 7 nucleotides match TRBD1. Trimming at V came to 5 bases and at J to 4 bases, leaving 10 bases not matched to a gene. The CDR3 totals 16 residues. Germline CDR1 and CDR2: MDHEN and SYDVKM. CDR3 residues: CASSGQVGAYNEKLFF. The CDR3 DNA reads TGTGCCAGCAGTGGACAGGTCGGGGCCTATAATGAAAAACTGTTTTTT.

This chain connects TRBV2 to TRBJ1-2; D gene unclear. Germline CDR1 reads SNHLY; CDR2 reads FYNNEI. The CDR3 extends over 17 amino acids. The V and J ends lost 6 bases and 3 bases respectively, with 23 bases between them. This CDR3 reads CASRSLAPGGEDYGYTF. CDR3 in DNA: TGTGCCAGCAGGAGCCTAGCCCCGGGAGGCGAAGACTATGGCTACACCTTC.

The chain has TRBV19 and TRBJ1-5; D is perhaps TRBD1 (5 bases). Trimming shortened V by 0 bases and J by 0 bases, and 9 bases separated the two germline ends. Germline CDR1 reads LNHDA; CDR2 reads SQIVND (reference sequence). This CDR3 is built from 16 residues. The CDR3 spells CASSIDRGRSNQPQHF. The CDR3 coding sequence is TGTGCCAGTAGTATAGATCGGGGCCGTAGCAATCAGCCCCAGCATTTT.

This clone was seen just once. V is TRBV6-5 and J is TRBJ1-2; tentatively, D is TRBD1 (6 bases). Germline CDR1 reads MNHEY; CDR2 reads SVGAGI. V shed 2 bases and J shed 0 bases, with 10 bases lying between them. There are 15 residues in the CDR3. The CDR3 loop is CASSYLQGTNYGYTF. The CDR3 DNA is TGTGCCAGCAGTTACCTGCAGGGGACTAACTATGGCTACACCTTC.

The V gene is TRBV19, the J gene TRBJ2-1; D gene unclear. Germline V gene sequence: CDR1 LNHDA, CDR2 SQIVND (reference sequence). The CDR3 is made up of 14 amino acids. V was cut by 1 base and J by 8 bases, with 12 bases left in between. CDR3 nucleotides: TGTGCCAGTAGTATAGGCAAAAAGGGCTATGAGCAGTTCTTC. Translated: CASSIGKKGYEQFF.

The chain couples TRBV28 to TRBJ2-7, with 7 bases identical to TRBD2. CDR1 is MDHEN and CDR2 is SYDVKM in the germline V gene. J lost 6 bases, V lost 8 bases, and 10 bases had no gene match. The CDR3 runs to 13 residues. The DNA of the CDR3 is TGTGCCAGCGCCTTGGGGGGGGTTCCCGAGCAGTACTTC. Its translation is CASALGGVPEQYF.